The 28 T cell receptor beta chains presented below share a single source sample, sequenced in a study of early T cells in non-severe SARS-CoV-2 infection. TCRdb reanalysed the 5' RACE reads using MiXCR and keeps one entry per CDR3 protein. The sample records about 60,000 distinct CDR3 sequences, around 12% being singletons. The specimen sequenced was whole blood. The receptor set was obtained from an adult who was a healthcare worker with PCR-confirmed SARS-CoV-2 infection or an uninfected control (not recorded which).

The chain uses TRBV11-2 and TRBJ2-1; D unclear. The V gene's germline CDR1 is SGHAT and CDR2 FQNNGV. V lost 1 base and J 5 bases, leaving 6 bases between the germline ends. The CDR3 covers 13 residues. CDR3 region: CASSLGTHNEQFF. The DNA of the CDR3 is TGTGCCAGCAGCTTAGGGACCCACAATGAGCAGTTCTTC. The whole variable domain, filled in from reference TRBV11-2 and TRBJ2-1, reads EAGVAQSPRYKIIEKRQSVAFWCNPISGHATLYWYQQILGQGPKLLIQFQNNGVVDDSQLPKDRFSAERLKGVDSTLKIQPAKLEDSAVYLCASSLGTHNEQFFGPGTRLTVL.

This rearrangement joins TRBV28 to TRBJ1-6, with D unclear. CDR3 length equals 14 residues. Germline V gene sequence: CDR1 MDHEN, CDR2 SYDVKM. The V end was cut by 6 bases, the J end by 6 bases, with 12 bases between. Here the CDR3 DNA reads TGTGCCAGCAGACCAGGACGCCTTAATTCACCCCTCCACTTT. Protein: CASRPGRLNSPLHF.

This clonotype was observed many times. The chain couples TRBV3-1 to TRBJ2-1; 8 nucleotides line up with TRBD2. There are 18 residues in the CDR3. The germline V gene encodes CDR1 LGHDT and CDR2 YNNKEL (reference sequence). J lost 4 bases, V lost 7 bases, and 18 bases had no gene match. The CDR3 is CASNHLAAGGRGYNEQFF. For the CDR3, the DNA is TGTGCCAGCAACCACCTAGCCGCGGGAGGAAGGGGTTACAATGAGCAGTTCTTC.

The chain couples TRBV2 to TRBJ2-7; 7 nucleotides line up with TRBD2. V shed 7 bases and J 2 bases; nucleotides not matched to a gene: 8. This CDR3 comprises 14 residues. Germline V gene sequence: CDR1 SNHLY, CDR2 FYNNEI. CDR3 nucleotide sequence: TGTGCCAGCAAACCGGGACTACCTACCTACGAGCAGTACTTC. Translating gives CASKPGLPTYEQYF.

This clonotype was counted at least ten times. The rearrangement uses TRBV12-5 and TRBJ1-3, with D uncertain. Trimming shortened V by 1 base and J by 4 bases, and 8 bases separated the two germline ends. This CDR3 comprises 14 residues. Germline assignment: CDR1 LGHNT and CDR2 FRNRAP. The CDR3 here is CASGLGQEGNTIYF. CDR3 DNA sequence: TGTGCTAGTGGTTTGGGCCAGGAGGGAAACACCATATATTTT.

This clonotype was counted at least ten times. The chain links TRBV27 to TRBJ1-1; possibly TRBD1 for D (6 bases). Trimming shortened V by 3 bases and J by 10 bases, and 12 bases separated the two germline ends. CDR3 length: 12 residues. CDR1 and CDR2 from the germline V gene are MNHEY and SMNVEV (reference sequence). For the CDR3, the DNA is TGTGCCAGCAGTTTGGGGGGGCGAAGAGCTTTCTTT. It codes for CASSLGGRRAFF.

This clonotype turned up a few times. The rearrangement uses TRBV29-1 and TRBJ2-1, with 7 bases fitting TRBD2. Germline values: CDR1 SQVTM, CDR2 ANQGSEA. The V and J ends lost 4 bases and 7 bases, in that order; junction bases with no gene match: 7. The CDR3 spans 13 residues. CDR3 loop: CSVVGGSTNEQFF. Written as DNA, the CDR3 is TGCAGCGTTGTGGGCGGGAGTACGAATGAGCAGTTCTTC.

This clonotype has ten or more counts. CDR3 sequence: CASSRPSYF. DNA of the CDR3: TGTGCCAGCAGCCGGCCCTCGTATTTT. The rearrangement links TRBV14 to TRBJ2-3, with D unresolved. This CDR3 contains 9 residues. Germline V gene lookup returns CDR1 SGHDN and CDR2 FVKESK. V was cut by 4 bases and J by 14 bases, with 7 bases left in between.

This rearrangement joins TRBV5-1 to TRBJ2-5; 7 nucleotides agree with TRBD1. Germline CDR1 SGHRS, CDR2 YFSETQ. The V and J ends lost 0 bases and 2 bases, in that order; junction bases with no gene match: 1. The CDR3 runs to 14 residues. CDR3 in DNA: TGCGCCAGCAGCTTGGAGGACAGGCAAGAGACCCAGTACTTC. Translating it yields CASSLEDRQETQYF.

This clonotype was seen a handful of times. The chain recombines TRBV9 with TRBJ2-3; 7 nucleotides match TRBD1. V shed 0 bases and J 1 base; nucleotides not matched to a gene: 5. The germline V gene has CDR1 SGDLS and CDR2 YYNGEE. CDR3 size: 16 residues. The CDR3 coding sequence is TGTGCCAGCAGCGTAGGGCAGGGGGTTGGCACAGATACGCAGTATTTT. It translates to CASSVGQGVGTDTQYF.

By proportion, this clonotype is medium-sized. One junction end disagrees with the germline gene, perhaps due to a read error. This chain joins TRBV20-1 and TRBJ2-1; D possibly corresponds to TRBD2 (6 bases). This CDR3 comprises 14 residues. The germline gives CDR1 DFQATT, CDR2 SNEGSKA (reference sequence). Here the CDR3 reads CSARDGGESNEQFF. CDR3 nucleotides: TGCAGTGCTCGAGACGGGGGAGAGTCCAATGAGCAGTTCTTC.

J is TRBJ2-7 and V is TRBV5-6; tentatively, D is TRBD2 (7 bases). The CDR3 spans 15 residues. Germline CDR1 and CDR2: SGHDT and YYEEEE. Trimming shortened V by 3 bases and J by 13 bases, and 26 bases separated the two germline ends. The CDR3 loop reads CASSSASSQAGAVYF. The CDR3 DNA sequence: TGTGCCAGCAGCTCCGCATCGTCCCAGGCGGGGGCCGTTTACTTC.

This clonotype has only a few counts. The V call is TRBV20-1, the J call TRBJ2-1, with 14 bases identical to TRBD2. Per the germline V gene, CDR1 is DFQATT and CDR2 is SNEGSKA (reference sequence). This CDR3 is built from 14 residues. V gave up 6 bases and J gave up 7 bases; unmatched junction bases: 5. The DNA for the CDR3 is TGCAGTGCCACCGGGACTAGCGGGAGAAATGAGCAGTTCTTC. Protein sequence: CSATGTSGRNEQFF.

In its sample, this clonotype was seen many times. The chain employs TRBV19 and TRBJ2-2; 9 bases line up with TRBD1. V lost 8 bases, J lost 3 bases, and 4 bases stayed unmatched. Germline V gene lookup returns CDR1 LNHDA and CDR2 SQIVND (reference sequence). CDR3 size: 14 residues. The CDR3 region has the DNA TGTGCCAGTTCCGGGACAGGGTACACCGGGGAGCTGTTTTTT. Residues: CASSGTGYTGELFF.

This clonotype was detected ten times or more. The chain couples TRBV5-1 to TRBJ2-5; no firm D call. CDR1 is SGHRS, CDR2 YFSETQ, per germline. The V end lost 5 bases, the J end lost 1 base, and 3 bases lay between the germline ends. The CDR3 has 11 amino acids. The CDR3 reads CASRAQETQYF. The CDR3 DNA is TGCGCCAGCAGAGCCCAAGAGACCCAGTACTTC.

This clonotype has only one observation. The CDR3 region is CASSLTGGAAAQYF. Here the CDR3 DNA reads TGTGCCAGCAGCTTGACCGGGGGGGCGGCAGCCCAGTACTTC. This rearrangement joins TRBV7-2 to TRBJ2-5, with 8 positions matching TRBD2. J gave up 9 bases and V 3 bases, and 9 bases lay outside the gene matches. Germline CDR1 reads SGHTA; CDR2 reads FQGNSA. There are 14 residues in the CDR3.

The V and J genes are TRBV9 and TRBJ2-2; D is undetermined. Germline V CDR1 and CDR2: SGDLS, YYNGEE. Trimming took 7 bases from V and 1 from J, leaving 17 bases between them. This CDR3 comprises 16 residues. The CDR3 DNA reads as TGTGCCAGCGCCGGAGAGCATGGCGTGAACACCGGGGAGCTGTTTTTT. Protein product: CASAGEHGVNTGELFF.

This clonotype was seen many times. The CDR3 nucleotides read TGCAGCGTTGAAGATCCTGGCGAGGGCAGATCGTCTGAAGCTTTCTTT. This codes for CSVEDPGEGRSSEAFF. V gene TRBV29-1 combines with J gene TRBJ1-1, with D hard to call. V was clipped by 0 bases and J by 6 bases, with 20 bases between them. Looked up from germline, CDR1 is SQVTM and CDR2 is ANQGSEA. This CDR3 spans 16 amino acids.

As to this clonotype: At one of its ends the junction is not consistent with the germline gene, which may arise from a read error. V gene TRBV7-6 combines with J gene TRBJ1-5; D is uncertain. Germline-derived CDR1 and CDR2 are SGHVS and FNYEAQ. The CDR3 has 14 amino acids. CDR3 nucleotides: TGTGCCAGCAGCGCAGACGGTTCATTTCAGCCCCGGCATTTT. It specifies CASSADGSFQPRHF.

The V and J genes are TRBV5-4 and TRBJ2-1, with D perhaps matching TRBD2 (5 bases). The ends were cut back, 2 bases at V and 0 bases at J, with 12 bases in the middle. CDR1 SGHNT and CDR2 YYREEE come from the germline V gene (reference sequence). This CDR3 comprises 16 residues. The CDR3 nucleotides read TGTGCCAGCAGCTTTAATAGCGCGTACTCCTACAATGAGCAGTTCTTC. This encodes CASSFNSAYSYNEQFF.

The sample holds many counts of this clonotype. CDR3 bases: TGTGCCAGCAGCTTAGATTTAGCGGTAGATACGCAGTATTTT. Encoded protein: CASSLDLAVDTQYF. V and J are TRBV7-9 and TRBJ2-3, with D possibly matching TRBD2 (6 bases). CDR3 length: 14 residues. V was clipped by 1 base and J by 5 bases, with 10 bases between them. Germline lookup yields CDR1 SEHNR and CDR2 FQNEAQ (reference sequence).

This clonotype was observed at least ten times. This chain's CDR3 is CAWKGRDQETQYF. In nucleotides, the CDR3 is TGTGCCTGGAAGGGCAGGGACCAAGAGACCCAGTACTTC. The V and J genes are TRBV30 and TRBJ2-5; a weak D match, TRBD1 (5 bases). Germline assignment: CDR1 GTSNPN and CDR2 SVGIG (reference sequence). V lost 4 bases to trimming and J lost 0 bases, with 9 bases between them. The CDR3 sequence is 13 residues long.

The V call is TRBV11-2, the J call TRBJ2-1; D is perhaps TRBD2 (5 bases). Trimming left V 5 bases short and J 2 bases short, with 13 bases between. Germline V gene data show CDR1 as SGHAT and CDR2 as FQNNGV. The CDR3 has 15 residues. This CDR3 is CASSILETTYNEQFF. CDR3 nucleotides: TGTGCCAGCAGCATACTAGAGACAACCTACAATGAGCAGTTCTTC.

This clonotype was seen ten or more times. CDR3 region: CSVGPRGHHNEQFF. The CDR3 DNA reads as TGCAGCGTCGGACCTAGGGGGCATCACAATGAGCAGTTCTTC. The rearrangement uses TRBV29-1 and TRBJ2-1; TRBD1 matches 7 bases. V was clipped by 6 bases and J by 5 bases; unmatched bases: 10. Germline V lookup: CDR1 SQVTM, CDR2 ANQGSEA. This CDR3 has 14 amino acids.

This clonotype was seen at least ten times. The chain joins TRBV18 to TRBJ1-5, with D tentatively TRBD1 (5 bases). V lost 8 bases and J 5 bases, leaving 16 bases between the germline ends. From germline, CDR1 is KGHSH and CDR2 LQKENI. CDR3 length equals 14 residues. The CDR3 is CASHDPTGDQPQHF. The DNA for the CDR3 is TGTGCCAGCCATGACCCAACGGGGGATCAGCCCCAGCATTTT.

This clonotype was observed a handful of times. This sequence joins TRBV9 and TRBJ2-2, with a tentative D call TRBD2 (5 bases). V lost 0 bases, J lost 4 bases, and 16 bases lay in between. The CDR3 runs 17 residues. CDR1 and CDR2 (germline): SGDLS, YYNGEE. In nucleotides, the CDR3 is TGTGCCAGCAGCGTAGTTCCCGCCGACGCGGGCACCGGGGAGCTGTTTTTT. Protein: CASSVVPADAGTGELFF.

This clonotype was seen ten or more times. This chain links TRBV7-9 with TRBJ2-7; weak D call: TRBD2 (5 bases). The V end lost 1 base, the J end lost 3 bases, and 13 bases lay between the germline ends. Germline CDR1 reads SEHNR; CDR2 reads FQNEAQ (reference sequence). CDR3 length equals 15 residues. DNA for the CDR3: TGTGCCAGCAGCTTAGGTTCCGGCGGACTCTACGAGCAGTACTTC. Translating gives CASSLGSGGLYEQYF.

This chain joins TRBV6-4 and TRBJ2-1; 7 positions match TRBD2. V was clipped by 2 bases and J by 6 bases; unmatched bases: 13. This CDR3 has 17 residues. Germline-derived CDR1 and CDR2 are MRHNA and SNTAGT. CDR3 sequence reads: CASSDQLALNPRNEQFF. In nucleotides, the CDR3 is TGTGCCAGCAGTGACCAACTAGCGCTAAACCCCCGCAATGAGCAGTTCTTC.